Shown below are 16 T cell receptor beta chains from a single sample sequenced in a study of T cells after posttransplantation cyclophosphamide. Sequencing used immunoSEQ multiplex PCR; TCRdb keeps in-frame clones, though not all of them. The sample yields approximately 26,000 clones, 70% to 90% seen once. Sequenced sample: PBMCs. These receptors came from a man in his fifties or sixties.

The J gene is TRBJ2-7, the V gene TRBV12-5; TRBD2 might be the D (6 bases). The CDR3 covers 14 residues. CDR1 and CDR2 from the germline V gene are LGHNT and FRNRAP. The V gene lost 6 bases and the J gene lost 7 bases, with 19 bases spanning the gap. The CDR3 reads CASGEDGGLLEQYF. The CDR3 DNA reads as TGTGCTAGTGGCGAGGACGGAGGGTTGCTGGAGCAGTACTTC. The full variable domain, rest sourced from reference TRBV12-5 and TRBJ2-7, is DARVTQTPRHKVTEMGQEVTMRCQPILGHNTVFWYRQTMMQGLELLAYFRNRAPLDDSGMPKDRFSAEMPDATLATLKIQPSEPRDSAVYFCASGEDGGLLEQYFGPGTRLTVT.

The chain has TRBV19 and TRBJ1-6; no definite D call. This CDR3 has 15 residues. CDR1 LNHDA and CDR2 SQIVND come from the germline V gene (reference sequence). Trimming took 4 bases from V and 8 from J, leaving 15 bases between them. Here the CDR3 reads CASSRYPGIDSPLHF. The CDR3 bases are TGTGCCAGTAGTAGGTACCCGGGGATAGATTCACCCCTCCACTTT.

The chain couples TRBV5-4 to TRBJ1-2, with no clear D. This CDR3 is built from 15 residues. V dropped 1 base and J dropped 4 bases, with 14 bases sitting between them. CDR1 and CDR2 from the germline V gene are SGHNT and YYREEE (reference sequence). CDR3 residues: CASSLIMEEAYGYTF. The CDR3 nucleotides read TGTGCCAGCAGCTTGATTATGGAGGAGGCCTATGGCTACACCTTC.

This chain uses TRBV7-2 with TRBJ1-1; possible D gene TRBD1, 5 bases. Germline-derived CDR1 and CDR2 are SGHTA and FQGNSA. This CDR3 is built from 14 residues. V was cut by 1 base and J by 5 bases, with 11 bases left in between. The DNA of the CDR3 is TGTGCCAGCAGCTTAGGGGGGGGTGGGACTGAAGCTTTCTTT. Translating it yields CASSLGGGGTEAFF.

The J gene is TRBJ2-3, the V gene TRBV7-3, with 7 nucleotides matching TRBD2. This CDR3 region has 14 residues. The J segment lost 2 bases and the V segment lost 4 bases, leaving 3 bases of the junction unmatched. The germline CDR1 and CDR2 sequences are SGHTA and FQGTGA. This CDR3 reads CASSWGGNTDTQYF. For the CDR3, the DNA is TGTGCCAGCAGCTGGGGGGGGAACACAGATACGCAGTATTTT.

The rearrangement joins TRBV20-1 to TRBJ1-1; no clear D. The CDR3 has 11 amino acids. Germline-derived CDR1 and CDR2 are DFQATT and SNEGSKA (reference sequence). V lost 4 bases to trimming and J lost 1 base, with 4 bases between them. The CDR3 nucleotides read TGCAGTGCTACAGGGAACACTGAAGCTTTCTTT. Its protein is CSATGNTEAFF.

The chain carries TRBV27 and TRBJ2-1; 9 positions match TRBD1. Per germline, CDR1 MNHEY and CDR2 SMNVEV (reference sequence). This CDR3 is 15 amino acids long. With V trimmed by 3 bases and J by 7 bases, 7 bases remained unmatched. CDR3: CASSFAGQGRNEQFF. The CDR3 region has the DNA TGTGCCAGCAGTTTTGCGGGACAGGGTAGAAATGAGCAGTTCTTC.

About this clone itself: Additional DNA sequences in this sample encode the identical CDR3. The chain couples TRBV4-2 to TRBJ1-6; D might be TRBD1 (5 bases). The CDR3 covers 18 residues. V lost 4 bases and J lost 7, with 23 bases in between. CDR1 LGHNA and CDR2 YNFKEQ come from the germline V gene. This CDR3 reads CASSPLGRGGDINSPLHF. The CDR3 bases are TGTGCCAGCAGCCCCCTAGGGAGGGGCGGGGATATAAATTCACCCCTCCACTTT.

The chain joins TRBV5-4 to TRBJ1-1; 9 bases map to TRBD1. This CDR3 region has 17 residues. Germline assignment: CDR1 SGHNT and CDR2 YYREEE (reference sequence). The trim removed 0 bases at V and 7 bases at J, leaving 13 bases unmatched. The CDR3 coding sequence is TGTGCCAGCAGCTTGGTAGGAGGCTCCAGGACAGGGGATGAAGCTTTCTTT. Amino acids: CASSLVGGSRTGDEAFF.

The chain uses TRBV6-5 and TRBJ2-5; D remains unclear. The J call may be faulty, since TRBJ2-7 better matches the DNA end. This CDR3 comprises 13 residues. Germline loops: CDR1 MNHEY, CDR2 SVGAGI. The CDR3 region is CASSSSKEFEQYF. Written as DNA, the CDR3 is TGTGCCAGCAGCTCATCCAAGGAGTTCGAGCAGTACTTC.

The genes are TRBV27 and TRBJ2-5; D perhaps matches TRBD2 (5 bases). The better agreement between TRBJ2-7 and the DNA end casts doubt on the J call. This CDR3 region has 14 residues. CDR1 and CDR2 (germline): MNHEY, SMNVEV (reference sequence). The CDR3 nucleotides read TGTGCCAGCAGTTCCCGGACTCCTGGCTACGAGCAGTACTTC. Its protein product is CASSSRTPGYEQYF.

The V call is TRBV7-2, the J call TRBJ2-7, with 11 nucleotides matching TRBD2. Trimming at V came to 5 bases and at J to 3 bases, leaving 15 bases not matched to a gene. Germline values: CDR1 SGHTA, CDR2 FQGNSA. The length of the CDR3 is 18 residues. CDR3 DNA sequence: TGTGCCAGCAGCCATGGAACTAGCGGGAGAAGGGTGGGCTACGAGCAGTACTTC. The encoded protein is CASSHGTSGRRVGYEQYF.

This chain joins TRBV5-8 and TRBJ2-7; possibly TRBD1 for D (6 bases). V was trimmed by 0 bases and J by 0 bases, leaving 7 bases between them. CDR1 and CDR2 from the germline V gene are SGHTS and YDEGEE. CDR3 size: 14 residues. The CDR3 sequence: CASSLAGHSYEQYF. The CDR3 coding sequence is TGTGCCAGCAGCTTGGCGGGACACTCCTACGAGCAGTACTTC.

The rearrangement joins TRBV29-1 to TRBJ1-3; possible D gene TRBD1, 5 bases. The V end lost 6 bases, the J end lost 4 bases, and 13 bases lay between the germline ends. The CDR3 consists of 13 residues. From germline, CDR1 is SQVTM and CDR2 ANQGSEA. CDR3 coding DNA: TGCAGCGTCCTGCGGGACGGAGGAAACACCATATATTTT. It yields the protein CSVLRDGGNTIYF.

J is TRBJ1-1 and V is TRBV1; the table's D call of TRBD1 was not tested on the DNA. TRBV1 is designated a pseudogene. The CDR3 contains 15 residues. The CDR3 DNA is TGCACCAGCAGGCGCTCCGGGACAGCGAACACTGAAGCTTTCTTT. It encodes CTSRRSGTANTEAFF.

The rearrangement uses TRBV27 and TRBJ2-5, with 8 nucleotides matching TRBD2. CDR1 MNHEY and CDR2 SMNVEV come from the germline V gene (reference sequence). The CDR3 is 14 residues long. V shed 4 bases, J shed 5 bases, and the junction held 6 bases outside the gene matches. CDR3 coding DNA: TGTGCCAGCAGTTCGGGTAGCGGGGCGGAGACCCAGTACTTC. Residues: CASSSGSGAETQYF.